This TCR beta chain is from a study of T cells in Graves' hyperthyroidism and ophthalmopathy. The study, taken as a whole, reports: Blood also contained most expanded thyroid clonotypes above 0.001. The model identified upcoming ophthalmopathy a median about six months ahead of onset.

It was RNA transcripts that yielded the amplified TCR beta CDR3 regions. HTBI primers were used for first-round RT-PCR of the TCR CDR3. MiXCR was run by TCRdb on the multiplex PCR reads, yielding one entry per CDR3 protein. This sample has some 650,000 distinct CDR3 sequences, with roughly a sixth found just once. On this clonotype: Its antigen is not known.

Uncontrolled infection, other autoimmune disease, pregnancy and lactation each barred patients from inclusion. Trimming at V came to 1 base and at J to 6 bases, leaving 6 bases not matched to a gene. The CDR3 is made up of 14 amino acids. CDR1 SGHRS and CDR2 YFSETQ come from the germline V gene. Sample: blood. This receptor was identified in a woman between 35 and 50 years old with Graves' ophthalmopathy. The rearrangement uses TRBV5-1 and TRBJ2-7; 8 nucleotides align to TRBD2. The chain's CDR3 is CASSLTGGPVEQYF. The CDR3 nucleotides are TGCGCCAGCAGCTTGACGGGGGGGCCTGTCGAGCAGTACTTC.